A selection of T cell receptor beta chains follows, all from one sample in a study of cytomegalovirus exposure and HLA in healthy donors. Using immunoSEQ multiplex PCR, the repertoire was profiled, and TCRdb retains in-frame clones only, with some absent. This table holds roughly 54,000 clones, 70% found once. What was sequenced was PBMCs. The receptors were gathered from a woman aged 60-75 years in good health and CMV-seropositive. Each CDR3 is given with its conserved first and last residue. A D gene is named only where the DNA matches it firmly. Clone size is stated in some rows and not others, as once, few, many or a class when expanded.

v_gene	abundance	d_gene	j_gene	CDR3nt	CDR3aa
TRBV5-8	few	-	TRBJ1-2	TGTGCCAGCGGGGCGCGGGGCTATGGCTACACCTTC	CASGARGYGYTF
TRBV10-3	-	TRBD1	TRBJ1-4	TGTGCCATCAGCTCGGACAGGTTCAGTGAAAAACTGTTTTTT	CAISSDRFSEKLFF
TRBV6-5	-	-	TRBJ1-5	TGTGCCAGCAGTATCACCGGGAGGAGCAATCAGCCCCAGCATTTT	CASSITGRSNQPQHF
TRBV4-3	-	TRBD2	TRBJ2-6	TGCGCCAGCAGCCAAGACACCGGGGGGAGGGCCAACGTCCTGACTTTC	CASSQDTGGRANVLTF
TRBV9	-	-	TRBJ2-7	TGTGCCAGCAGCGTGGGGGGGGGCTTCTACGAGCAGTACTTC	CASSVGGGFYEQYF
TRBV5-8	-	TRBD1	TRBJ1-4	TGTGCCAGCAGCTTGTGGACAGGGAAGAATGAAAAACTGTTTTTT	CASSLWTGKNEKLFF
TRBV7-9	-	-	TRBJ2-5	TGTTCCAGCAGCCCAACAGGAGGGGACCAAGAGACCCAGTACTTC	CSSSPTGGDQETQYF
TRBV29-1	-	-	TRBJ1-1	TGCAGCGTTGGGTCGGGGGGCATTATCACTGAAGCTTTCTTT	CSVGSGGIITEAFF
TRBV18	-	-	TRBJ2-2	TGTGCCAGCTCATCCCCGACCAGGGCGGCCGGGGAGCTGTTTTTT	CASSSPTRAAGELFF
TRBV6-6	few	TRBD1	TRBJ1-1	TGTGCCAGCAGTGAGACAGGGCAGAACACTGAAGCTTTCTTT	CASSETGQNTEAFF
TRBV5-1	-	TRBD2	TRBJ2-1	TGCGCCAGCAGCTTAGGGACTAGCGGGGCCAATGAGCAGTTCTTC	CASSLGTSGANEQFF
TRBV5-1	-	TRBD1	TRBJ2-7	TGCGCCAGCAGCGTGGACAGGGGGCGTTACGAGCAGTACTTC	CASSVDRGRYEQYF
TRBV29-1	-	-	TRBJ2-7	TGCATCGTTGAAGAGGACACGGCCTACGAGCAGTACTTC	CIVEEDTAYEQYF
TRBV7-2	-	TRBD2	TRBJ2-1	TGTGCCAGCAGCCTACGACTCAGCGGGGGAGGTAGTGAGCAGTTCTTC	CASSLRLSGGGSEQFF
TRBV2	-	-	TRBJ1-4	TGTGCCAGCAGTGAATCGAGCCAACTTAATGAAAAACTGTTTTTT	CASSESSQLNEKLFF
TRBV18	-	-	TRBJ1-5	TGTGCCAGCTCGCCGGACAGTCATAATCAGCCCCAGCATTTT	CASSPDSHNQPQHF
TRBV18	-	TRBD1	TRBJ2-7	TGTGCCAGCTCACCAGCCTCGGGCGGGACAGGGGAACAGCAGTACTTC	CASSPASGGTGEQQYF
TRBV6-5	few	-	TRBJ1-6	TGTGCCAGCACCCAGGGTGGTGCCTATAATTCACCCCTCCACTTT	CASTQGGAYNSPLHF
TRBV7-9	-	-	TRBJ2-5	TGTGCCAGCAGCCGAGTCCCGTTGATAGAGACCCAGTACTTC	CASSRVPLIETQYF
TRBV21-1	-	-	TRBJ1-1	TGTGCCAGCAGCGATGTCAGGGGCAACACTGAAGCTTTCTTT	CASSDVRGNTEAFF
TRBV19	-	-	TRBJ1-2	TGTGCCAGTAGCAGGACAGCTTCTAACTATGGCTACACCTTC	CASSRTASNYGYTF
TRBV7-3	-	TRBD1	TRBJ1-2	TGTGCCAGCAGCCCGGACAGGTTAGGGGGTGGCTACACCTTC	CASSPDRLGGGYTF